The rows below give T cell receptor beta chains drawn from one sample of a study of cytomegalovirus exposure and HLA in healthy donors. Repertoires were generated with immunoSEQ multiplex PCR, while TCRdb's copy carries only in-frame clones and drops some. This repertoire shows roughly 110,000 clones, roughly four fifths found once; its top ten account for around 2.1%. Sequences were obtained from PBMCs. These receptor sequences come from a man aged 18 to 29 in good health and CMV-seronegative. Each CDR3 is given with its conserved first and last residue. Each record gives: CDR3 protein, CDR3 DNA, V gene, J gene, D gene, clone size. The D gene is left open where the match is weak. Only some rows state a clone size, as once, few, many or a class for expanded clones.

CDR3 protein: CASSLRPSDTQYF
CDR3 DNA: TGTGCCAGCAGCTTAAGGCCTTCAGATACGCAGTATTTT
V gene: TRBV7-3
J gene: TRBJ2-3
D gene: -
clone size: -

CDR3 protein: CASSFTGGRGNYEQYF
CDR3 DNA: TGCGCCAGCAGCTTTACAGGGGGCCGGGGGAACTACGAGCAGTACTTC
V gene: TRBV5-1
J gene: TRBJ2-7
D gene: TRBD1
clone size: -

CDR3 protein: CASSLRGGTYGYTF
CDR3 DNA: TGTGCCAGCAGCTTAAGGGGGGGGACCTATGGCTACACCTTC
V gene: TRBV7-8
J gene: TRBJ1-2
D gene: -
clone size: -

CDR3 protein: CASSLGTNYGYTF
CDR3 DNA: TGTGCCAGCAGCTTAGGGACAAACTATGGCTACACCTTC
V gene: TRBV7-9
J gene: TRBJ1-2
D gene: -
clone size: once

CDR3 protein: CASSASGLSDEQYF
CDR3 DNA: TGTGCCAGCAGTGCCTCGGGACTGTCTGACGAGCAGTACTTC
V gene: TRBV28
J gene: TRBJ2-7
D gene: -
clone size: once

CDR3 protein: CASSERWGVWDEQFF
CDR3 DNA: TGTGCCAGCAGTGAACGATGGGGAGTGTGGGATGAGCAGTTCTTC
V gene: TRBV6-1
J gene: TRBJ2-1
D gene: -
clone size: -

CDR3 protein: CASSPLAGGGTGELFF
CDR3 DNA: TGTGCCAGCAGCCCTCTAGCGGGGGGCGGCACCGGGGAGCTGTTTTTT
V gene: TRBV4-2
J gene: TRBJ2-2
D gene: TRBD2
clone size: -

CDR3 protein: CASSLRDRDHYGYTF
CDR3 DNA: TGTGCCAGCAGCCTGCGGGACAGGGATCACTATGGCTACACCTTC
V gene: TRBV7-8
J gene: TRBJ1-2
D gene: TRBD1
clone size: -

CDR3 protein: CASSLDRDYGYTF
CDR3 DNA: TGTGCCAGCAGCTTAGACAGGGACTATGGCTACACCTTC
V gene: TRBV11-3
J gene: TRBJ1-2
D gene: -
clone size: -

CDR3 protein: CSVTITGPYEQYF
CDR3 DNA: TGCAGCGTAACGATTACAGGGCCCTACGAGCAGTACTTC
V gene: TRBV29-1
J gene: TRBJ2-7
D gene: -
clone size: -

CDR3 protein: CASSPRALLVAGSANTGELFF
CDR3 DNA: TGTGCCAGCAGCCCCCGTGCCCTACTAGTAGCGGGGTCCGCGAACACCGGGGAGCTGTTTTTT
V gene: TRBV7-6
J gene: TRBJ2-2
D gene: TRBD2
clone size: once

CDR3 protein: CASSWTGKRETQYF
CDR3 DNA: TGTGCCAGCAGTTGGACGGGGAAGAGAGAGACCCAGTACTTC
V gene: TRBV28
J gene: TRBJ2-5
D gene: -
clone size: few

CDR3 protein: CASGSDLNYGYTF
CDR3 DNA: TGTGCTAGTGGCTCCGATCTAAACTATGGCTACACCTTC
V gene: TRBV12-5
J gene: TRBJ1-2
D gene: -
clone size: -

CDR3 protein: CASSSGGRTHEKLFF
CDR3 DNA: TGTGCCAGTAGTTCTGGGGGCAGGACTCATGAAAAACTGTTTTTT
V gene: TRBV19
J gene: TRBJ1-4
D gene: -
clone size: -

CDR3 protein: CASSSTVDSPLHF
CDR3 DNA: TGCGCCAGCAGCTCTACAGTCGATTCACCCCTCCACTTT
V gene: TRBV5-1
J gene: TRBJ1-6
D gene: -
clone size: -

CDR3 protein: CASSSPGSGYTF
CDR3 DNA: TGTGCCAGCAGTTCTCCAGGTTCGGGCTACACCTTC
V gene: TRBV6-5
J gene: TRBJ1-2
D gene: -
clone size: few

CDR3 protein: CAISPQPINYGYTF
CDR3 DNA: TGTGCCATCAGTCCACAGCCGATTAACTATGGCTACACCTTC
V gene: TRBV10-3
J gene: TRBJ1-2
D gene: -
clone size: -

CDR3 protein: CASSPLAGALTDTQYF
CDR3 DNA: TGTGCCAGCAGCCCCTTAGCGGGGGCCCTCACAGATACGCAGTATTTT
V gene: TRBV6-4
J gene: TRBJ2-3
D gene: TRBD2
clone size: -

CDR3 protein: CASSQGGPDYNSPLHF
CDR3 DNA: TGTGCCAGCAGCCAGGGAGGACCGGACTATAATTCACCCCTCCACTTT
V gene: TRBV5-4
J gene: TRBJ1-6
D gene: -
clone size: -

CDR3 protein: CASSSTGGTYEQYF
CDR3 DNA: TGTGCCAGCAGTTCGACAGGGGGGACCTACGAGCAGTACTTC
V gene: TRBV28
J gene: TRBJ2-7
D gene: TRBD1
clone size: -

CDR3 protein: CARSLPYGGIDSNQPQHF
CDR3 DNA: TGTGCCAGAAGCTTGCCATATGGGGGCATTGATAGCAATCAGCCCCAGCATTTT
V gene: TRBV5-3
J gene: TRBJ1-5
D gene: -
clone size: -

CDR3 protein: CASSQDQVRAGGPQYF
CDR3 DNA: TGTGCCAGCAGCCAAGATCAAGTCCGAGCGGGGGGGCCCCAGTACTTC
V gene: TRBV14
J gene: TRBJ2-5
D gene: TRBD2
clone size: -

CDR3 protein: CASSRTSGGLNEQFF
CDR3 DNA: TGTGCCAGCAGCCGGACTAGCGGGGGGCTCAATGAGCAGTTCTTC
V gene: TRBV9
J gene: TRBJ2-1
D gene: TRBD2
clone size: -